The 7 T cell receptor beta chains in this list originate from one sample, sequenced in a study of blood T cell repertoires in COVID-19 (dated by TCRdb to 2020 to 2021). Receptors were amplified or captured by the immunoSEQ multiplex PCR assay. TCRdb carries this immuneACCESS record with in-frame sequences only. Its versions omit some clonotypes, under half of them owing to an unresolved V gene in the studies checked, with the rest unexplained. The sample table lists about 100,000 clones, about 90% of them with a count of one. Of the sample, approximately 12% is held by the ten largest clones. Input material: peripheral blood. Receptors were obtained from a man older than 75 with acute or convalescent COVID-19.

The V call is TRBV5-8, the J call TRBJ1-2; no clear D gene. Trimming pared 0 bases from V and 10 bases from J, leaving 16 bases between. CDR1 is SGHTS and CDR2 is YDEGEE in the germline V gene. This CDR3 is built from 14 residues. The CDR3 coding sequence is TGTGCCAGCAGCTTGGGGCAGGATCCCCCTCACTACACCTTC. This codes for CASSLGQDPPHYTF.

The chain is built from TRBV27 and TRBJ1-1; the D gene is possibly TRBD1 (6 bases). The V end lost 5 bases, the J end lost 4 bases, and 17 bases lay between the germline ends. CDR1 MNHEY and CDR2 SMNVEV come from the germline V gene (reference sequence). This CDR3 contains 15 residues. CDR3 DNA: TGTGCCAGCAGTGCCCGCCTCGGGGGGGCCACTGAAGCTTTCTTT. Translated: CASSARLGGATEAFF.

The V gene is TRBV7-2, the J gene TRBJ2-4; D ambiguous. Germline V gives CDR1 SGHTA, CDR2 FQGNSA. V lost 3 bases, J lost 9 bases, and 15 bases lay in between. CDR3 length: 14 residues. CDR3 protein: CASSLVIGQAIQYF. CDR3 DNA sequence: TGTGCCAGCAGCTTGGTCATCGGCCAGGCCATTCAGTACTTC. The whole variable domain, filled in from reference TRBV7-2 and TRBJ2-4, reads GAGVSQSPSNKVTEKGKDVELRCDPISGHTALYWYRQSLGQGLEFLIYFQGNSAPDKSGLPSDRFSAERTGGSVSTLTIQRTQQEDSAVYLCASSLVIGQAIQYFGAGTRLSVL.

This clone was counted only a few times. The V gene is TRBV7-8, the J gene TRBJ1-1; 7 nucleotides align to TRBD1. CDR3 length equals 14 residues. The V and J ends lost 6 bases and 1 base, in that order; junction bases with no gene match: 5. The germline CDR1 and CDR2 sequences are SGHVS and FQNEAQ. CDR3 region: CASSRDSGNTEAFF. CDR3 nucleotides: TGTGCCAGCAGTCGGGACAGCGGGAACACTGAAGCTTTCTTT.

CDR3 nucleotide sequence: TGTGCCAGTAGTCCCCAGGGTTCTAACACTGAAGCTTTCTTT. Its protein is CASSPQGSNTEAFF. The V gene is TRBV19, the J gene TRBJ1-1; possible D gene TRBD1, 5 bases. The germline V and J ends were trimmed by 5 bases and 2 bases, with 12 bases remaining between them. Germline-derived CDR1 and CDR2 are LNHDA and SQIVND (reference sequence). The CDR3 spans 14 residues. The full variable domain, its missing parts supplied by reference TRBV19 and TRBJ1-1, is DGGITQSPKYLFRKEGQNVTLSCEQNLNHDAMYWYRQDPGQGLRLIYYSQIVNDFQKGDIAEGYSVSREKKESFPLTVTSAQKNPTAFYLCASSPQGSNTEAFFGQGTRLTVV.

This clone came up once. This rearrangement joins TRBV2 to TRBJ2-1, with D tentatively TRBD1 (6 bases). The length of the CDR3 is 15 residues. Germline CDR1 reads SNHLY; CDR2 reads FYNNEI. V was pared by 5 bases and J by 2 bases, with 13 bases between. CDR3 amino acids: CASSQGRPAYNEQFF. CDR3 coding DNA: TGTGCCAGCAGTCAGGGGAGACCAGCCTACAATGAGCAGTTCTTC.

The rearrangement joins TRBV30 to TRBJ2-7, with 12 bases matching TRBD2. Trimming took 1 base from V and 5 from J; bases not matched to a gene: 0. Germline CDR1 reads GTSNPN; CDR2 reads SVGIG (reference sequence). The CDR3 contains 13 residues. The CDR3 protein is CAWSGLAGDEQYF. The CDR3 region has the DNA TGTGCCTGGAGTGGACTAGCGGGAGACGAGCAGTACTTC. The entire variable domain, with the rest obtained from reference TRBV30 and TRBJ2-7, is as follows: SQTIHQWPATLVQPVGSPLSLECTVEGTSNPNLYWYRQAAGRGLQLLFYSVGIGQISSEVPQNLSASRPQDRQFILSSKKLLLSDSGFYLCAWSGLAGDEQYFGPGTRLTVT.